This TCR beta chain stems from a study of beta chain features in type 1 diabetes (dated by TCRdb to between 2017 and 2018). Background for the entire study: Patients and healthy donors did not differ in mean age, gender distribution, total cell number or subset yield. Across all samples, around 99 million sorted cells were examined, and cell number per subset correlated strongly with RNA yield. The study compared the TCRB repertoires of sorted circulating CD4+ T cell subsets in recently diagnosed type 1 diabetes patients with those in matched healthy donors. Regulatory and stem cell-like memory subsets were obtained from only 8 patients and roughly eight healthy donors, while naive and central memory subsets were obtained from all 30 or so donors. General findings and caveats noted by the study authors: Sequencing cDNA rather than genomic DNA could over-represent highly expressing activated cells, although activation and CD3 levels did not differ between groups. Naive, central memory and regulatory TCRB repertoires appeared more similar among patients than among healthy donors. Patients with type 1 diabetes made fewer insertions and deleted more nucleotides at VDJ recombination sites, implying thymic rearrangement abnormalities. Shorter templates might be favored by PCR, yet because patient and control samples were amplified and corrected together, any such skew would affect both groups equally. Because the HLA sub-analyses included only small numbers of individuals, any influence of HLA type on TCRB rearrangement was left unresolved. A moderate but significant shortening of TCRB CDR3 length was observed in type 1 diabetes patients in all four CD4+ subsets.

Each donor gave one peripheral blood draw, approximately 0.11 L on average, collected into heparinised tubes. A BD FACSAria II and a panel including CD45RO, CCR7, CD25, CD127, CD95 and CD27 were used to sort naive, central memory, regulatory and stem cell-like memory CD4+ T cells. All sorted populations exceeded 98% purity. PBMCs were isolated immediately by Lymphoprep density gradient centrifugation and stained directly without culture. To minimize batch effects, samples were stained and sorted in pairs, one healthy donor with one patient per experiment. The sample holds a few counts of this clone. The antigen this receptor binds is unknown. Per-nucleotide qualities are absent, and no much larger clonotype sits a single base away. CDR1 and CDR2 are read off the germline V gene as SNHLY and FYNNEI. For this chain, trimming is 8 bases at the V end and 0 bases at the J end, and the number of junction bases without a gene match is 5. The CDR3 measures 15 amino acids from cysteine to phenylalanine. Only CDR3 DNA remains: 45 bases, in frame from the first base.

The High Capacity cDNA Reverse Transcription Kit was used to reverse transcribe all of the isolated RNA, meaning that expressed TCRB transcripts were what got sequenced. Deep immunoSEQ sequencing was performed on naive, central memory and regulatory T cell samples, with an average of about 4 million total reads per sample. After sorted cells were lysed in RLT buffer, RNA was extracted with DNase-treated RNeasy Micro or Mini kits, with the choice depending on cell number. To prevent cross-contamination, each cell subset was processed individually, whereas patient and healthy donor samples were processed jointly. TCRB sequences were amplified from cDNA with the immunoSEQ multiplex PCR, producing 87-bp fragments spanning the CDR3 region. Sequencing of the amplicons was performed on the Illumina HiSeq platform. Processing in the source paper ran as follows. PCR bias was corrected computationally using synthetic template baselines, and reads within Hamming distance 2 were collapsed, with unmergeable singletons discarded. By aligning reads against IMGT, V, D and J genes, CDR3 length, and insertions or deletions at six rearrangement sites were assigned. Within each subset, clonotype counts were normalized to the number of sorted cells before true diversity and Gini coefficients were calculated with the tcR R package. Repertoire sharing was quantified using the overlap coefficient calculated on TCRB nucleotide sequences. Drawn from immuneACCESS, this table holds only the in-frame rearrangements with V and J called that TCRdb kept. Clones are partly lost; checked studies trace under half to an unresolved V gene and leave the rest unexplained. V and J calls and clone size come straight from that table; D and trimming were deduced from the DNA. In all, the sample holds about 170,000 clones, and approximately 8% of those were seen once. The ten largest make up 0.94% of the sample.

The source is a woman aged 35 to 49 with type 1 diabetes. The sample consisted of central memory CD4+ T cells from blood. Recombination connected TRBV2 to TRBJ2-3; 10 nucleotides in the junction match TRBD1. In nucleotide form, the sequence is TGTGCCAGCTCCCGGACAGGGGGTAGCACAGATACGCAGTATTTT. This encodes CASSRTGGSTDTQYF.